This is a list of T cell receptor beta chains from one sample in a study of regulatory T cells in long-lasting Graves disease. TCRdb called the multiplex PCR reads again in MiXCR, with one record for every CDR3 protein. The table lists approximately 460,000 distinct CDR3 sequences, 16% of them singletons. The sample was also linked to a second study, of T cells in Graves' hyperthyroidism and ophthalmopathy.

The source was peripheral blood mononuclear cells (PBMCs), collected at new diagnosis, from a patient treated with antithyroid drugs. The receptors here all came from a woman in her twenties or thirties with Graves disease. CDR3s include the opening cysteine and the closing phenylalanine or tryptophan. Fields, in order: CDR3 protein, V gene, J gene.

CDR3aa: CASSSGVSITVAFF
v_gene: TRBV28
j_gene: TRBJ1-1

CDR3aa: CASSGTGAERGAFF
v_gene: TRBV28
j_gene: TRBJ1-1

CDR3aa: CASSQDGSVREQYF
v_gene: TRBV4-1
j_gene: TRBJ2-7

CDR3aa: CSVEDPQNTEAFF
v_gene: TRBV29-1
j_gene: TRBJ1-1

CDR3aa: CASSGYLDNEQFF
v_gene: TRBV6-1
j_gene: TRBJ2-1

CDR3aa: CASSLWDRGGTEAFF
v_gene: TRBV5-5
j_gene: TRBJ1-1

CDR3aa: CSARTTGSNTGELFF
v_gene: TRBV20-1
j_gene: TRBJ2-2

CDR3aa: CASSLTRTGELFF
v_gene: TRBV12-3/TRBV12-4
j_gene: TRBJ2-2

CDR3aa: CASRRSGDRPYEQYF
v_gene: TRBV5-1
j_gene: TRBJ2-7

CDR3aa: CSARYEGNQPQHF
v_gene: TRBV20-1
j_gene: TRBJ1-5

CDR3aa: CATQNRGPAGELFF
v_gene: TRBV28
j_gene: TRBJ2-2

CDR3aa: CASSSPGGTTTDTQYF
v_gene: TRBV28
j_gene: TRBJ2-3

CDR3aa: CASSQDLQPSYEQYF
v_gene: TRBV3-1
j_gene: TRBJ2-7

CDR3aa: CASRGNRNGATEAFF
v_gene: TRBV12-3/TRBV12-4
j_gene: TRBJ1-1

CDR3aa: CASSYEGWPYNEQFF
v_gene: TRBV6-5
j_gene: TRBJ2-1

CDR3aa: CASSLTSGSSEQYF
v_gene: TRBV11-2
j_gene: TRBJ2-7

CDR3aa: CASAPSSSKRAGGWEQYF
v_gene: TRBV2
j_gene: TRBJ2-7

CDR3aa: CASRSDLGLEPNEQFF
v_gene: TRBV27
j_gene: TRBJ2-1

CDR3aa: CASSSPQVSVWTYNEQFF
v_gene: TRBV27
j_gene: TRBJ2-1

CDR3aa: CASSYRGGHITGELFF
v_gene: TRBV7-6
j_gene: TRBJ2-2

CDR3aa: CASSTGVGANVLTF
v_gene: TRBV19
j_gene: TRBJ2-6

CDR3aa: CASSSEGYYNEQFF
v_gene: TRBV25-1
j_gene: TRBJ2-1

CDR3aa: CSARGRRNEQFF
v_gene: TRBV20-1
j_gene: TRBJ2-1

CDR3aa: CASSQDNGSEQYF
v_gene: TRBV3-1
j_gene: TRBJ2-7

CDR3aa: CASSLDGQGTDNEQFF
v_gene: TRBV5-1
j_gene: TRBJ2-1

CDR3aa: CASSSKGSGGELFF
v_gene: TRBV27
j_gene: TRBJ2-2

CDR3aa: CASSQELRSYTDTQYF
v_gene: TRBV4-1
j_gene: TRBJ2-3

CDR3aa: CASSFKRDRGDEQYF
v_gene: TRBV2
j_gene: TRBJ2-7

CDR3aa: CASSYGPQLGYTF
v_gene: TRBV6-9
j_gene: TRBJ1-2

CDR3aa: CASSLTLTEAFF
v_gene: TRBV28
j_gene: TRBJ1-1

CDR3aa: CSGTSAGELFF
v_gene: TRBV20-1
j_gene: TRBJ2-2

CDR3aa: CASSYSTPRASSYEQYF
v_gene: TRBV6-5
j_gene: TRBJ2-7

CDR3aa: CASTAGGGNTGELFF
v_gene: TRBV9
j_gene: TRBJ2-2

CDR3aa: CASGLVEQFF
v_gene: TRBV28
j_gene: TRBJ2-1

CDR3aa: CASSGPRESSYEQYF
v_gene: TRBV5-1
j_gene: TRBJ2-7

CDR3aa: CSVEDWTSGGESSDTQYF
v_gene: TRBV29-1
j_gene: TRBJ2-3

CDR3aa: CAIRVSGSHNEQFF
v_gene: TRBV10-3
j_gene: TRBJ2-1

CDR3aa: CASSQAGSYVTEAFF
v_gene: TRBV3-1
j_gene: TRBJ1-1

CDR3aa: CASSDSPGTGDTEAFF
v_gene: TRBV6-4
j_gene: TRBJ1-1

CDR3aa: CASSSYRDTSSSGANVLTF
v_gene: TRBV6-1
j_gene: TRBJ2-6

CDR3aa: CASGQGPSTDTQYF
v_gene: TRBV19
j_gene: TRBJ2-3

CDR3aa: CASIGAGGRNTEAFF
v_gene: TRBV28
j_gene: TRBJ1-1

CDR3aa: CASSTRKIPGLAEVDTQYF
v_gene: TRBV19
j_gene: TRBJ2-3

CDR3aa: CSARRRLNEQFF
v_gene: TRBV20-1
j_gene: TRBJ2-1